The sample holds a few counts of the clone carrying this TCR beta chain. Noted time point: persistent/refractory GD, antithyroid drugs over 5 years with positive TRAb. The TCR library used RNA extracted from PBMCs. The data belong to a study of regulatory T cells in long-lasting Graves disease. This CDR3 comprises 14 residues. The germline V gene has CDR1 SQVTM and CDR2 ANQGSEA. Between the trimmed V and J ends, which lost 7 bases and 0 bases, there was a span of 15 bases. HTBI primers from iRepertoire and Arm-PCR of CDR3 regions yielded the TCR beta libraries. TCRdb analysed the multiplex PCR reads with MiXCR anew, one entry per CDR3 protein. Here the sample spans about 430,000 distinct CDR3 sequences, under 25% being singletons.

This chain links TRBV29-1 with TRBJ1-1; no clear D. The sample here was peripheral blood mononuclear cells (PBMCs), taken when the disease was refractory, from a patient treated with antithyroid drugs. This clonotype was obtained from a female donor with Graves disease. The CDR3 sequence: CSGQLGQLNTEAFF. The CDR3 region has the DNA TGCAGCGGACAACTAGGCCAATTGAACACTGAAGCTTTCTTT.